The next 2 T cell receptor beta chains were all read from a single sample in a study of blood T cells in healthy people across ages. Next came a second PCR, run for about 7 to 12 cycles, which used a sample-barcoded 5' primer along with a J-beta primer mix. TCRdb called the 5' RACE reads again in MiXCR, with one record for every CDR3 protein. The repertoire includes around 1,700,000 distinct CDR3 sequences, under 30% of them detected once, and 7.7% sits in the top ten. Sequences were obtained from blood. These receptors all come from a woman aged 25 to 39 in good health.

Details on this clonotype: At one boundary the junction diverges from the germline segment, which might be a read error. This chain joins TRBV5-6 and TRBJ2-2; 9 nucleotides align to TRBD1. Germline CDR1 and CDR2: SGHDT and YYEEEE. The CDR3 extends over 15 amino acids. The CDR3 coding sequence is TGTGCCAGCAGCCTTAACAGGGGGCGCACCGGGGAGCGGTTTTTT. Translating gives CASSLNRGRTGERFF.

This clonotype was observed a few times. This clone may be a read error of a much larger clone one base away. V usage is TRBV6-6 and J usage is TRBJ2-7, with D possibly being TRBD2 (6 bases). CDR1 is MNHNY, CDR2 SVGAGI, per germline (reference sequence). The CDR3 has 11 amino acids. Trimming pared 11 bases from V and 5 bases from J, leaving 13 bases between. CDR3 DNA: TGTGCCTGCGGGACTGTCGACGAGCAGTACTTC. Its protein product is CACGTVDEQYF.